Listed below are T cell receptor beta chains from one sample, sequenced in a study of T cell changes during pregnancy in multiple sclerosis. Clones were sequenced by immunoSEQ multiplex PCR, and TCRdb holds only the in-frame ones, with some missing. The table records some 110,000 clones, more than 85% of them present only once. This material consisted of peripheral blood, taken in the third trimester of pregnancy. Receptor source: a female donor with multiple sclerosis, enrolled in a pregnancy study. Each CDR3 is given with its conserved first and last residue. D genes are given only for firm matches. The size field is filled for only some rows; it gives once, few, many or a size class.

V gene,clone size,D gene,J gene,CDR3 DNA,CDR3 protein
TRBV5-4,.,TRBD1,TRBJ1-4,TGTGCCAGCAGCTTGAAGGGGACAGGGAATGAAAAACTGTTTTTT,CASSLKGTGNEKLFF
TRBV19,.,.,TRBJ1-1,TGTGCCAGTAGTATTGGAAGGGGCACTGAAGCTTTCTTT,CASSIGRGTEAFF
TRBV6-5,.,.,TRBJ1-1,TGTGCCAGCGGGGCCACCGCAGGGTCTATCGATGAAGCTTTCTTT,CASGATAGSIDEAFF
TRBV27,.,.,TRBJ2-7,TGTGCCAGCCGAAGACAGCGCTTTTCCTACGAGCAGTACTTC,CASRRQRFSYEQYF
TRBV5-1,few,.,TRBJ1-2,TGCGCCAGCAGCTTAAACAGGGATGGTGGCTACACCTTC,CASSLNRDGGYTF
TRBV7-9,.,.,TRBJ2-1,TGTGCCAGCAGCTCCGATGGAGGGGGCAACAATGAGCAGTTCTTC,CASSSDGGGNNEQFF
TRBV18,few,.,TRBJ2-7,TGTGCCAGCTCACCATCGGGGGGCGATTACGAGCAGTACTTC,CASSPSGGDYEQYF
TRBV7-2,.,.,TRBJ1-1,TGTGCCAGCAGCTGGAGGGGAAACACTGAAGCTTTCTTT,CASSWRGNTEAFF
TRBV5-1,.,TRBD1,TRBJ2-1,TGCGCCAGCAGCCCCGACAGGGTTAAGCAGTTCTTC,CASSPDRVKQFF
TRBV7-2,.,TRBD1,TRBJ2-5,TGTGCCAGCAGCTTAAGACAGGGGAGAGGCGAGACCCAGTACTTC,CASSLRQGRGETQYF
TRBV6-1,.,.,TRBJ1-1,TGTGCCAGCAAGGCCCCCGGGATGAACACTGAAGCTTTCTTT,CASKAPGMNTEAFF
TRBV4-2,.,.,TRBJ1-2,TGTGCCAGCCGTAGAGAGGGCCATGGCTACACCTTC,CASRREGHGYTF
TRBV27,.,.,TRBJ2-1,TGTGCCAGCAGTCCCAGACAGGATTACAATGAGCAGTTCTTC,CASSPRQDYNEQFF
TRBV2,.,TRBD1,TRBJ2-2,TGTGCCAGCAAAGGGGGCAAGGGGAACACCGGGGAGCTGTTTTTT,CASKGGKGNTGELFF
TRBV6-1,.,.,TRBJ2-4,TGTGCCAGCACACAGGGTTTCAAAAACATTCAGTACTTC,CASTQGFKNIQYF
TRBV9,.,.,TRBJ2-7,TGTGCCAGCAGCCCGGGACATAAGACCTACGAGCAGTACTTC,CASSPGHKTYEQYF
TRBV6-1,.,.,TRBJ2-7,TGTGCCAGCAGTAATCTAGCGATCAGCTCCTACGAGCAGTACTTC,CASSNLAISSYEQYF
TRBV5-1,.,TRBD1,TRBJ2-1,TGCGCCAGTAGAGGACAGGGCTTGGATGAGCAGTTCTTC,CASRGQGLDEQFF
TRBV30,.,.,TRBJ2-7,TGTGCCTGGAGTCGGGGTGGCGAGCAGTACTTC,CAWSRGGEQYF
TRBV27,once,TRBD1,TRBJ2-2,TGTGCCAGCAGTTTATCACCCGGGACAGGGTATACCGGGGAGCTGTTTTTT,CASSLSPGTGYTGELFF
TRBV7-2,.,TRBD2,TRBJ2-7,TGTGCCAGCAGCTTAGCAGGACTAGCGGGAGGGTCGGGCGAGCAGTACTTC,CASSLAGLAGGSGEQYF
TRBV6-6,.,TRBD1,TRBJ2-3,TGTGCCGCCAGGGACAGACACCAAACGGGCACAGATACGCAGTATTTT,CAARDRHQTGTDTQYF
TRBV19,.,TRBD1,TRBJ1-2,TGTGCCAGTAGTTTCTATGGACAGGACGGCTACACCTTC,CASSFYGQDGYTF
TRBV2,.,.,TRBJ1-2,TGTGCCAGCAGTGAAGTTGGCAGGGGAAACTCTAACTATGGCTACACCTTC,CASSEVGRGNSNYGYTF
TRBV27,.,.,TRBJ2-2,TGTGCCAGCAGTCGTACAGGCAAAGCGAACACCGGGGAGCTGTTTTTT,CASSRTGKANTGELFF
TRBV10-3,.,TRBD1,TRBJ2-2,TGTGCCATCAGGGACCCCGGGACAGGGGCCACCGGGGAGCTGTTTTTT,CAIRDPGTGATGELFF
TRBV5-1,.,.,TRBJ2-1,TGCGCCAGCACACAATCCTTACTAGCTACAAACTCCTACAATGAGCAGTTCTTC,CASTQSLLATNSYNEQFF
TRBV9,.,.,TRBJ2-4,TGTGCCAGCAGCGTAGCTAGGGCAGGGAACATTCAGTACTTC,CASSVARAGNIQYF
TRBV5-4,.,.,TRBJ2-7,TGTGCCAGCAGCCATACACGGGACAACTACGAGCAGTACTTC,CASSHTRDNYEQYF
TRBV7-2,.,.,TRBJ1-2,TGTGCCAGCAGCTCTGACAGACCGAATGGCTACACCTTC,CASSSDRPNGYTF
TRBV30,few,.,TRBJ1-1,TGTGCCTGGAGTGACTCCTTTAACACTGAAGCTTTCTTT,CAWSDSFNTEAFF
TRBV5-4,.,.,TRBJ2-3,TGTGCCAGCAGCTTGCGGGGGAGCACAGATACGCAGTATTTT,CASSLRGSTDTQYF
TRBV28,.,.,TRBJ2-7,TGTGCCAGCAGTCGATCAGCCTACGAGCAGTACTTC,CASSRSAYEQYF
TRBV14,.,.,TRBJ2-2,TGTGCCAGCAGCCAAGAGGTGGGAGCGAACACCGGGGAGCTGTTTTTT,CASSQEVGANTGELFF
TRBV9,.,.,TRBJ1-1,TGTGCCAGCAGCCCAGTGACAGCCGGAACTGAAGCTTTCTTT,CASSPVTAGTEAFF
TRBV5-1,.,TRBD1,TRBJ2-7,TGCGCCAGCAGCGGGTGGACAGGGGGGGTCGAGCAGTACTTC,CASSGWTGGVEQYF